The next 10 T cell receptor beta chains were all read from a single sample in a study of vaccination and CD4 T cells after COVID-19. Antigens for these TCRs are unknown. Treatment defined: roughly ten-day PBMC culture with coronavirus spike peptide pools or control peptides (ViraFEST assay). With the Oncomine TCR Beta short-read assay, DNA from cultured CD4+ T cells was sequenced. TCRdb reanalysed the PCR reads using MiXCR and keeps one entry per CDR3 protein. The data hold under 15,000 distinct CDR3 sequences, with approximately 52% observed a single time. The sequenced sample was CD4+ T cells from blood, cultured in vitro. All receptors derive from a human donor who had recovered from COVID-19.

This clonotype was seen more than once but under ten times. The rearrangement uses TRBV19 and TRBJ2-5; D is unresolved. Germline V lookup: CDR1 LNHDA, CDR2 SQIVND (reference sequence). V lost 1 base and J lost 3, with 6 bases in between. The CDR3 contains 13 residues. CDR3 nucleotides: TGTGCCAGTAGTATAGTGGGAAAAGAGACCCAGTACTTC. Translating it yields CASSIVGKETQYF.

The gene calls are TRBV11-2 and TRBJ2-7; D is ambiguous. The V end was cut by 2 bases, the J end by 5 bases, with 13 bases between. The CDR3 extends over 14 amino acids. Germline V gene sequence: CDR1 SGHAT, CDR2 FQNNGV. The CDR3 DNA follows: TGTGCCAGCAGCTTAACGGATACAGCGCACGAGCAGTACTTC. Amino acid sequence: CASSLTDTAHEQYF.

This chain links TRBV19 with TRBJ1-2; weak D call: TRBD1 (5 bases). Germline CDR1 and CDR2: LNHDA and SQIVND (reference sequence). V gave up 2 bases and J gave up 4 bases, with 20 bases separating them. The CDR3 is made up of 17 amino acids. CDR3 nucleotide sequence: TGTGCCAGTAGTATAAAGGGCGCGGTCCAGGGCGGCTATGGCTACACCTTC. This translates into CASSIKGAVQGGYGYTF.

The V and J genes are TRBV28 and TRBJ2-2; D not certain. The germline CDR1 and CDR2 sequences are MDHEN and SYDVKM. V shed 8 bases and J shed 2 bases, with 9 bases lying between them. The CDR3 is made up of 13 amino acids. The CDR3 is CASGVLNTGELFF. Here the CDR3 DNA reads TGTGCCAGCGGCGTACTAAACACCGGGGAGCTGTTTTTT.

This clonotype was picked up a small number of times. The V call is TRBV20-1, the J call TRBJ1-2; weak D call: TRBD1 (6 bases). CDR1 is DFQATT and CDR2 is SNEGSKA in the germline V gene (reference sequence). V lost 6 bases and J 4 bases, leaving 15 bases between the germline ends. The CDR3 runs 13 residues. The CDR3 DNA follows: TGCAGTGCAAGCTCAGGGGAAGTCTATGGCTACACCTTC. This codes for CSASSGEVYGYTF.

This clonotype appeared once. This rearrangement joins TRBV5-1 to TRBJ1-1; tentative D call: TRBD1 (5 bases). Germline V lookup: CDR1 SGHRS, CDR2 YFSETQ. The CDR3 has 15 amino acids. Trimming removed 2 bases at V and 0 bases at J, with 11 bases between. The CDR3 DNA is TGCGCCAGCAGCTTAGCCGGGACGGTGAACACTGAAGCTTTCTTT. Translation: CASSLAGTVNTEAFF. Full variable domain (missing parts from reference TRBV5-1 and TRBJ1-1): KAGVTQTPRYLIKTRGQQVTLSCSPISGHRSVSWYQQTPGQGLQFLFEYFSETQRNKGNFPGRFSGRQFSNSRSEMNVSTLELGDSALYLCASSLAGTVNTEAFFGQGTRLTVV.

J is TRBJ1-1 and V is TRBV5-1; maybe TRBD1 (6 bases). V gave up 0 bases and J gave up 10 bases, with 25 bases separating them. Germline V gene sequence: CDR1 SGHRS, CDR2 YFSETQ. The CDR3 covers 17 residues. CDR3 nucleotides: TGCGCCAGCAGCTTGGCCGGCAGGGGTTGGGGTTCTAGGTCAGCTTTCTTT. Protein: CASSLAGRGWGSRSAFF.

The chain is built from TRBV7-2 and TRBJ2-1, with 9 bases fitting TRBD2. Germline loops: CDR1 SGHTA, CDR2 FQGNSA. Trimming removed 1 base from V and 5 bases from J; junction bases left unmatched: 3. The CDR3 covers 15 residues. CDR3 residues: CASSLGTSVNNEQFF. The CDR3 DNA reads TGTGCCAGCAGCTTAGGGACTAGCGTGAACAATGAGCAGTTCTTC.

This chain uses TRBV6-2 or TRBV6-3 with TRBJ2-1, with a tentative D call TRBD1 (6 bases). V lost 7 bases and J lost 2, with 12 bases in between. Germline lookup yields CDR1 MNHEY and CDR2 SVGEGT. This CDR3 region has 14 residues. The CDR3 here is CASIDRPPYNEQFF. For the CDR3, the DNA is TGTGCCAGCATTGACAGGCCCCCCTACAATGAGCAGTTCTTC.

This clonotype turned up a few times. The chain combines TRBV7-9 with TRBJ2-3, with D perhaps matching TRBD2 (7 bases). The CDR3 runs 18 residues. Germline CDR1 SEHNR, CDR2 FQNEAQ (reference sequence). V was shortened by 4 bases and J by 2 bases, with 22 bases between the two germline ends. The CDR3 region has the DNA TGTGCCAGCAGCTCTCAGGTTCTCCAAGCGGGACACACAGATACGCAGTATTTT. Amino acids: CASSSQVLQAGHTDTQYF. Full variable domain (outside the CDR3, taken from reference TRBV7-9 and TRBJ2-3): DTGVSQNPRHKITKRGQNVTFRCDPISEHNRLYWYRQTLGQGPEFLTYFQNEAQLEKSRLLSDRFSAERPKGSFSTLEIQRTEQGDSAMYLCASSSQVLQAGHTDTQYFGPGTRLTVL.